This TCR beta chain was identified during a study of control samples from healthy donors and cancer patients. Germline-derived CDR1 and CDR2 are KGHDR and SFDVKD. This CDR3 has 13 amino acids. The junction had 2 bases not matched to a gene; V was cut back by 8 bases and J by 3 bases. Assay: immunoSEQ multiplex PCR; the TCRdb copy retains only in-frame clones and omits some. The sample holds around 150,000 clones, around 86% seen once. This clonotype originated in a man aged 30-40 years in good health. The rearrangement joins TRBV24-1 to TRBJ2-1; TRBD2 matches at 8 bases. The material sequenced was blood. CDR3 region: CATMSGSYNEQFF. CDR3 coding DNA: TGTGCCACCATGAGCGGGAGCTACAATGAGCAGTTCTTC.